Below, 2 T cell receptor beta chains from the same sample are listed, as sequenced in a study of read filtering for tumor transcriptome and immune sequencing. Molecular barcoded adaptors covering alpha/delta and beta/gamma chains were used on around 400 ng RNA. From the reads, TCRdb called clonotypes with MiXCR, one entry per CDR3 protein. Here the sample spans fewer than 150,000 distinct CDR3 sequences, 10% to 15% being singletons. Sequences were obtained from a population of CD138-negative cells sorted from bone marrow. These receptors originate from a donor at least 40 years old with multiple myeloma.

This clonotype was seen at least ten times. One end of the junction fails to match germline, which may point to a read error. This rearrangement joins TRBV5-1 to TRBJ1-1; D gene uncertain. This CDR3 comprises 11 residues. Germline loops: CDR1 SGHRS, CDR2 YFSETQ. CDR3 nucleotide sequence: TGTGCCAGCTCCTTAAACACTGAAGCTTTCTTT. It encodes CASSLNTEAFF.

Comments on this clonotype: The CDR3 carries no conserved terminal phenylalanine or tryptophan, so it likely arises from a read error. The DNA is left out, because the CDR3 cannot be placed on it with certainty; the CDR3 is given as TCRdb lists it. This chain connects TRBV10-3 to TRBJ2-1; no check of the table's D call, TRBD2, against the DNA was made. The CDR3 adds up to 18 amino acids, both ends counted. In germline, CDR1 is ENHRY, CDR2 SYGVKD. The CDR3 sequence: CAISETGTSGGTYNEQIS.